This T cell receptor beta chain was recovered during a study of T cells in Graves' hyperthyroidism and ophthalmopathy. Study-wide results and limits: In the blood, most expanded thyroid clonotypes above 0.001 appeared as well.

This clonotype was seen more than once but under ten times. Its antigen is not identified. A read error is possible here, since a much larger clone lies one base away. TCR beta CDR3 sequences were amplified from RNA transcripts. A first-round RT-PCR of the TCR CDR3 used the HTBI primer set. TCRdb passed the multiplex PCR reads through MiXCR, listing each CDR3 protein once. In the table there are approximately 210,000 distinct CDR3 sequences, about a sixth of which are singletons. Graves' hyperthyroidism showing no ophthalmopathy progression within 18 months was considered stable. The study based diagnoses on clinical symptoms, serum thyroxine and TRAb, thyroid ultrasound and orbital computed tomography. The authors obtained PBMCs from 9 to 10 ml of fresh peripheral blood. The specimen was blood. This clonotype was sampled from a man aged 45 to 65 with Graves' hyperthyroidism.

In DNA form, the CDR3 reads TGCAGCGTTGACCTAACCTCCTACAATGAGCAGTTCTTC. Translated: CSVDLTSYNEQFF. This chain joins TRBV29-1 and TRBJ2-1; D is uncertain. Germline V lookup: CDR1 SQVTM, CDR2 ANQGSEA. This CDR3 has 13 amino acids. V lost 3 bases and J 0 bases, leaving 6 bases between the germline ends.